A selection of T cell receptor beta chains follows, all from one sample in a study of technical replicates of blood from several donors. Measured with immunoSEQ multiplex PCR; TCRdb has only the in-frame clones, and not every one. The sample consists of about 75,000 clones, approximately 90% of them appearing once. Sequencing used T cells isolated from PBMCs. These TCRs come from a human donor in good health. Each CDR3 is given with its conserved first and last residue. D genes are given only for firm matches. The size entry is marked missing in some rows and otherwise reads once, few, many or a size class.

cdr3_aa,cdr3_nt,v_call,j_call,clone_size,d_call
CASMLTYDQPQHF,TGTGCCAGCATGTTAACTTACGATCAGCCCCAGCATTTT,TRBV6-5,TRBJ1-5,-,-
CASSLLRQGRGDEQFF,TGTGCCAGCAGCTTACTTAGACAGGGCCGCGGGGATGAGCAGTTCTTC,TRBV7-3,TRBJ2-1,-,-
CAKAETGELFF,TGTGCCAAAGCGGAAACCGGGGAGCTGTTTTTT,TRBV2,TRBJ2-2,-,-
CASSSRRTGIGGELFF,TGTGCCAGCAGTTCCAGAAGGACAGGGATCGGCGGGGAGCTGTTTTTT,TRBV6-5,TRBJ2-2,-,TRBD1
CASVLGLAGGPLYEQYF,TGTGCCAGCGTGCTTGGACTAGCGGGAGGGCCCCTCTACGAGCAGTACTTC,TRBV2,TRBJ2-7,-,TRBD2
CASGSRDRGLEQYF,TGCGCCAGCGGATCCCGGGACAGAGGCCTCGAGCAGTACTTC,TRBV10-2,TRBJ2-7,many,TRBD1
CASSQVGGLQPQHF,TGCGCCAGCAGCCAAGTAGGGGGTCTTCAGCCCCAGCATTTT,TRBV4-1,TRBJ1-5,-,-
CASSEFTGAAEETQYF,TGTGCCAGCAGTGAGTTTACAGGGGCCGCGGAAGAGACCCAGTACTTC,TRBV25-1,TRBJ2-5,-,TRBD1
CASSLSGTGGLAGKLFF,TGTGCCAGCAGTTTATCAGGGACAGGGGGCCTGGCGGGAAAACTGTTTTTT,TRBV28,TRBJ1-4,-,TRBD1
CASSLGESNQPQHF,TGCGCCAGCAGCTTGGGGGAGAGCAATCAGCCCCAGCATTTT,TRBV5-1,TRBJ1-5,-,-
CASSSGRRDTIYF,TGTGCCAGCAGTTCTGGCCGCAGGGACACCATATATTTT,TRBV28,TRBJ1-3,-,-
CASSLTGTGDYNEQFF,TGTGCCAGCAGCCTAACCGGGACAGGCGATTACAATGAGCAGTTCTTC,TRBV7-2,TRBJ2-1,-,TRBD1
CASSSRAEAFF,TGTGCCAGTAGTAGCAGGGCTGAAGCTTTCTTT,TRBV19,TRBJ1-1,once,-
CASNGLPNTGELFF,TGTGCCAGCAATGGCTTGCCGAACACCGGGGAGCTGTTTTTT,TRBV28,TRBJ2-2,-,-
CASSSGQPGTEAFF,TGCGCCAGCAGCTCGGGACAGCCAGGGACTGAAGCTTTCTTT,TRBV5-1,TRBJ1-1,-,TRBD1
CASSVDPDYNEQFF,TGTGCCAGCAGCGTAGATCCAGACTACAATGAGCAGTTCTTC,TRBV9,TRBJ2-1,-,-
CSVVGGVSYEQYF,TGCAGCGTTGTAGGAGGAGTGAGTTACGAGCAGTACTTC,TRBV29-1,TRBJ2-7,-,-
CASSFREMNTEAFF,TGCGCCAGCAGCTTCCGGGAGATGAACACTGAAGCTTTCTTT,TRBV5-1,TRBJ1-1,-,-
CASSDSSYYGYTF,TGTGCCAGCAGCGATAGTAGTTACTATGGCTACACCTTC,TRBV9,TRBJ1-2,-,-
CAISGYTGMTGELFF,TGTGCCATCAGTGGTTATACAGGGATGACCGGGGAGCTGTTTTTT,TRBV10-3,TRBJ2-2,-,-
CSVGSTVSYEQYF,TGCAGCGTTGGATCGACAGTTTCCTACGAGCAGTACTTC,TRBV29-1,TRBJ2-7,-,-
CAWSASGRGEQYF,TGTGCCTGGAGTGCCAGCGGGAGGGGAGAGCAGTACTTC,TRBV30,TRBJ2-7,once,TRBD2